Described below is a single T cell receptor (beta chain) sequence and its context. The data were obtained in a study of blood T cell repertoires in COVID-19. Study-wide context: From T cells, B-cell-depleted T cells, or PBMCs came the material, which was cDNA or gDNA.

Per the study methods: Amplification from reference gene primers served as the basis for estimated nucleated cell counts. The method was immunoSEQ multiplex PCR; TCRdb's version includes in-frame clones alone and lacks a portion of them. The DNA gave D and trimming, while V, J and clone size come from that table. In the table there are around 99,000 clones, roughly 80% of which are singletons. CDR1 and CDR2 (germline): MDHEN, SYDVKM. V lost 2 bases, J lost 3 bases, and 8 bases lay in between. This CDR3 is 15 amino acids long. Sequenced material: peripheral blood. The J gene is TRBJ1-6, the V gene TRBV28; D might be TRBD1 (5 bases). The clonotype was recovered from a human donor in a cohort sampled during active COVID-19. CDR3 in DNA: TGTGCCAGCAGTTTAAGGGGAATCTATAATTCACCCCTCCACTTT. The encoded protein is CASSLRGIYNSPLHF.